The clone carrying this TCR beta chain was counted a few times. Its specificity is not known. The sample originates from a study of cytomegalovirus exposure and HLA in healthy donors. Study-level findings and limits: With later analysis, a missense DCLRE1C variant became linked to TCR beta V- and J-gene trimming. Sequencing likely caused a cluster of highly shared sequence variants. In an earlier analysis, most TCR beta V segments were productive about 87% or about 30% of the time.

Trimming took 3 bases from V and 2 from J, leaving 5 bases between them. The CDR3 has 12 amino acids. Germline values: CDR1 SGHKS, CDR2 YYEKEE (reference sequence). Vbeta (60) and Jbeta (13) primers were used in the PCR. As originally analysed: About 10 million shared chains were among the roughly 80 million unique TCR beta chains that a later analysis counted. Method: immunoSEQ multiplex PCR; TCRdb's copy keeps in-frame clones and lacks some. The V and J calls and clone size were taken over from that table, and D and trimming were inferred from the DNA. The sample carries 150,000 to 180,000 clones, 74% recorded once.

J is TRBJ2-5 and V is TRBV5-5; no firm D call. Material for sequencing was PBMCs. The sequence was obtained from a man aged 30-40 years in good health and CMV-seronegative. The CDR3 here is CASSSYQETQYF. The CDR3 nucleotides read TGTGCCAGCAGCTCGTATCAAGAGACCCAGTACTTC.